One and the same sample provided the 18 T cell receptor beta chains below, sequenced in a study of T cells in localized non-small cell lung cancer. Sequenced by immunoSEQ multiplex PCR; TCRdb stores in-frame clones only, minus some. This table holds roughly 16,000 clones, over 75% found once. The sample consisted of peripheral blood, taken before any cancer treatment. The receptors derive from a female donor older than 55 with stage III squamous cell lung carcinoma.

The chain uses TRBV28 and TRBJ2-1, with D unclear. With 4 bases removed from V and 8 bases from J, the gap between germline ends came to 9 bases. Looked up from germline, CDR1 is MDHEN and CDR2 is SYDVKM. The CDR3 spans 12 residues. The CDR3 loop reads CASSYGSDEQFF. The CDR3 DNA follows: TGTGCCAGCAGTTATGGGTCGGATGAGCAGTTCTTC.

The chain employs TRBV6-6 and TRBJ2-5; the match to TRBD1 covers 9 bases. In germline, CDR1 is MNHNY, CDR2 SVGAGI (reference sequence). The trim removed 6 bases at V and 4 bases at J, leaving 9 bases unmatched. CDR3 length equals 15 residues. The CDR3 DNA reads as TGTGCCAGCAGGATACAGGGGGCGTTGGGAGAGACCCAGTACTTC. As protein: CASRIQGALGETQYF.

The rearrangement links TRBV6-1 to TRBJ2-1; D unresolved. The CDR3 has 8 amino acids. The germline V and J ends were trimmed by 9 bases and 9 bases, with 3 bases remaining between them. The germline CDR1 and CDR2 sequences are MNHNS and SASEGT. The CDR3 DNA reads as TGTGCCAGTGGTGAGCAGTTCTTC. Its translation: CASGEQFF.

This clone was seen only once. The chain recombines TRBV5-1 with TRBJ2-7; 11 bases fit TRBD2. V shed 4 bases and J 5 bases; nucleotides not matched to a gene: 11. The CDR3 totals 16 residues. Per the germline V gene, CDR1 is SGHRS and CDR2 is YFSETQ. The CDR3 loop is CASSPRRGSGGDEQYF. In DNA form, the CDR3 reads TGCGCCAGCAGCCCCCGCCGGGGTAGCGGGGGGGACGAGCAGTACTTC.

The chain is built from TRBV19 and TRBJ2-5; 14 positions agree with TRBD2. Germline CDR1 LNHDA, CDR2 SQIVND (reference sequence). J lost 5 bases, V lost 4 bases, and 3 bases had no gene match. The CDR3 is 15 amino acids. For the CDR3, the DNA is TGTGCCAGTAGTACGACTAGCGGGGGGGCTGAGACCCAGTACTTC. It is translated as CASSTTSGGAETQYF.

The rearrangement links TRBV21-1 to TRBJ1-6. TRBV21-1 is listed as a pseudogene. This CDR3 is built from 17 residues. CDR3 DNA: TGTGCCAGCAGCAAAGCGGAGGGACCGGGTCTCAATTCACCCCTCCACTTT. This translates into CASSKAEGPGLNSPLHF.

Comments on this clone: The junction does not match germline at one end; this may be a read error. The CDR3 DNA reads TGTGCCAGCACCTTACTGAGCTCCTACAATGAGCAGTTCTTC. Translation gives CASTLLSSYNEQFF. The V and J genes are TRBV11-2 and TRBJ2-1; no clear D gene. The CDR3 is 14 amino acids. Germline loops: CDR1 SGHAT, CDR2 FQNNGV.

As concerns this clone: One end of the junction is discordant with germline, which a read error may explain. The CDR3 spells CASSLDSGRLETQYF. In DNA form, the CDR3 reads TGTGCTAGCAGCTTAGACAGCGGGCGGTTAGAGACCCAGTACTTC. This rearrangement joins TRBV7-7 to TRBJ2-5; tentatively, D is TRBD2 (6 bases). CDR1 is SSHAT and CDR2 is FNYEAQ in the germline V gene (reference sequence). CDR3 size: 15 residues.

This clone was seen only once. The rearrangement uses TRBV29-1 and TRBJ1-2; TRBD1 might be the D (6 bases). Deletions cut 2 bases from V and 2 bases from J, with 24 bases between. This CDR3 contains 18 residues. Germline-derived CDR1 and CDR2 are SQVTM and ANQGSEA. The CDR3 sequence is CSVEKDSFQRRGNYGYTF. CDR3 nucleotides: TGCAGCGTTGAAAAGGACAGTTTTCAGCGGAGAGGAAACTATGGCTACACCTTC. The full variable domain, rest sourced from reference TRBV29-1 and TRBJ1-2, is SAVISQKPSRDICQRGTSLTIQCQVDSQVTMMFWYRQQPGQSLTLIATANQGSEATYESGFVIDKFPISRPNLTFSTLTVSNMSPEDSSIYLCSVEKDSFQRRGNYGYTFGSGTRLTVV.

V is TRBV11-2 and J is TRBJ1-1; a possible D gene is TRBD1 (6 bases). Between the trimmed V and J ends, which lost 2 bases and 8 bases, there was a span of 18 bases. This CDR3 has 15 amino acids. Germline-derived CDR1 and CDR2 are SGHAT and FQNNGV. The CDR3 is CASSLHRTMDREAFF. DNA for the CDR3: TGTGCCAGCAGCTTACATAGGACGATGGACAGAGAAGCTTTCTTT.

The V call is TRBV5-1, the J call TRBJ2-5, with TRBD2 matching 9 bases. V trimming: 3 bases; J trimming: 3 bases; junction bases outside the gene matches: 12. The length of the CDR3 is 17 residues. In germline, CDR1 is SGHRS, CDR2 YFSETQ. The CDR3 here is CASSSRPSGGSEETQYF. The CDR3 DNA is TGCGCCAGCAGCTCTAGGCCGAGCGGGGGGTCCGAAGAGACCCAGTACTTC. Full variable domain (remainder filled in from reference TRBV5-1 and TRBJ2-5): KAGVTQTPRYLIKTRGQQVTLSCSPISGHRSVSWYQQTPGQGLQFLFEYFSETQRNKGNFPGRFSGRQFSNSRSEMNVSTLELGDSALYLCASSSRPSGGSEETQYFGPGTRLLVL.

The CDR3 bases are TGTGCCAGCCCCGGATGGGCGGGAGCGAACACCGGGGAGCTGTTTTTT. Protein: CASPGWAGANTGELFF. The V gene is TRBV7-9, the J gene TRBJ2-2; 7 bases are a match to TRBD2. This CDR3 is built from 16 residues. Per the germline V gene, CDR1 is SEHNR and CDR2 is FQNEAQ (reference sequence). J lost 0 bases, V lost 8 bases, and 9 bases had no gene match. Complete variable domain (other parts from reference TRBV7-9 and TRBJ2-2): DTGVSQNPRHKITKRGQNVTFRCDPISEHNRLYWYRQTLGQGPEFLTYFQNEAQLEKSRLLSDRFSAERPKGSFSTLEIQRTEQGDSAMYLCASPGWAGANTGELFFGEGSRLTVL.

The chain's CDR3 is CASSPPPLRGSGANVLTF. The CDR3 DNA reads TGTGCCAGCAGTCCACCCCCTCTACGGGGCTCTGGGGCCAACGTCCTGACTTTC. This chain connects TRBV2 to TRBJ2-6, with TRBD2 as a possible D gene (5 bases). Trimming took off 5 bases at V and 0 bases at J, with 17 bases between the two ends. The CDR3 has 18 residues. Germline lookup yields CDR1 SNHLY and CDR2 FYNNEI. Using reference TRBV2 and TRBJ2-6 for the parts outside the CDR3, the full variable domain is EPEVTQTPSHQVTQMGQEVILRCVPISNHLYFYWYRQILGQKVEFLVSFYNNEISEKSEIFDDQFSVERPDGSNFTLKIRSTKLEDSAMYFCASSPPPLRGSGANVLTFGAGSRLTVL.

V usage is TRBV4-1 and J usage is TRBJ2-2; TRBD2 aligns across 8 bases. Trimming removed 10 bases from V and 4 bases from J; junction bases left unmatched: 11. CDR3 length: 15 amino acids. The germline V gene encodes CDR1 MGHRA and CDR2 YSYEKL. CDR3 sequence (DNA): TGCGCCACCTCTTCAAGGGCGGGAGGCACCGGGGAGCTGTTTTTT. This translates into CATSSRAGGTGELFF.

The V and J genes are TRBV28 and TRBJ2-7, with TRBD2 identical over 11 bases. The CDR3 is 15 residues long. Germline CDR1 MDHEN, CDR2 SYDVKM. The V and J ends lost 6 bases and 0 bases, in that order; junction bases with no gene match: 4. Written as DNA, the CDR3 is TGTGCCAGCAGGGGGACTAGCGGCCACTCCTACGAGCAGTACTTC. Its protein product is CASRGTSGHSYEQYF.

The chain joins TRBV5-4 to TRBJ2-5; possible D gene TRBD2, 6 bases. The CDR3 length is 17 residues. Germline V lookup: CDR1 SGHNT, CDR2 YYREEE (reference sequence). Deletions cut 0 bases from V and 2 bases from J, with 17 bases between. The CDR3 nucleotides are TGTGCCAGCAGCTTGGGGGGGGACCCCTCGGGACAAGAGACCCAGTACTTC. This gives the protein CASSLGGDPSGQETQYF.

This clone showed up just a few times. CDR3 in DNA: TGTGCCAGCAGTGAGGGGGTTGGGGGAGCTTTCTTT. Its protein product is CASSEGVGGAFF. This chain links TRBV2 with TRBJ1-1, with TRBD1 as a possible D gene (5 bases). V dropped 3 bases and J dropped 10 bases, with 12 bases sitting between them. Looked up from germline, CDR1 is SNHLY and CDR2 is FYNNEI. This CDR3 is built from 12 residues.

The rearrangement uses TRBV9 and TRBJ1-2; weak D call: TRBD1 (5 bases). Trimming left V 0 bases short and J 2 bases short, with 5 bases between. CDR1 is SGDLS, CDR2 YYNGEE, per germline. The length of the CDR3 is 13 residues. The CDR3 loop reads CASSVGQNYGYTF. CDR3 nucleotide sequence: TGTGCCAGCAGCGTAGGACAGAACTATGGCTACACCTTC.